The 21 T cell receptor beta chains given below trace back to one sample, sequenced in a study of CD4+ T cells in melanoma. The method was immunoSEQ multiplex PCR; TCRdb's version includes in-frame clones alone and lacks a portion of them. Of roughly 50,000 clones in the sample, approximately 89% are singletons; the top ten hold over 9.5%. Sequencing was carried out using peripheral blood. These TCRs come from a human donor with melanoma.

The rearrangement joins TRBV15 to TRBJ2-1; either TRBD1 or TRBD2 may supply D (6 bases each). This CDR3 region has 16 residues. CDR1 and CDR2 (germline): LNHNV, YYDKDF (reference sequence). V was clipped by 1 base and J by 0 bases, with 10 bases between them. This chain's CDR3 is CATSRGGGSSYNEQFF. The CDR3 coding sequence is TGTGCCACCAGCAGAGGAGGGGGGAGCTCCTACAATGAGCAGTTCTTC.

The V gene is TRBV2, the J gene TRBJ1-4; D is possibly TRBD1 (6 bases). Germline V CDR1 and CDR2: SNHLY, FYNNEI. The CDR3 covers 16 residues. Trimming removed 8 bases at V and 3 bases at J, with 19 bases between. CDR3 sequence (DNA): TGTGCCAGCCGACGTACGGGGGCCTTCCCTAATGAAAAACTGTTTTTT. This codes for CASRRTGAFPNEKLFF.

The J gene is TRBJ1-2, the V gene TRBV27; D gene unclear. CDR3 length: 12 amino acids. The V gene lost 6 bases and the J gene lost 4 bases, with 9 bases spanning the gap. Germline CDR1 is MNHEY and CDR2 is SMNVEV (reference sequence). The CDR3 nucleotides read TGTGCCAGCAGGCACGGTTTCTATGGCTACACCTTC. Protein sequence: CASRHGFYGYTF.

The chain carries TRBV19 and TRBJ2-7; no reliable D call. The germline V gene has CDR1 LNHDA and CDR2 SQIVND (reference sequence). V was shortened by 8 bases and J by 0 bases, with 14 bases between the two germline ends. CDR3 length: 14 residues. In DNA, the CDR3 is TGTGCCAGTTCAGGCGGAACGGGCTCCTACGAGCAGTACTTC. It specifies CASSGGTGSYEQYF.

The chain has TRBV21-1 and TRBJ1-2. TRBV21-1 is classified as a pseudogene. The CDR3 spans 13 residues. The CDR3 nucleotides read TGTGCCAGCATCGGGTGGGGGGGGCATGGCTACACCTTC. This gives the protein CASIGWGGHGYTF.

Note on this clone: The likely explanation is a read error, given a far larger clone one base away. V usage is TRBV5-4 and J usage is TRBJ2-3; D is possibly TRBD2 (6 bases). V lost 1 base to trimming and J lost 2 bases, with 14 bases between them. The germline CDR1 and CDR2 sequences are SGHNT and YYREEE (reference sequence). This CDR3 region has 16 residues. The CDR3 region is CASSLLGEVVTDTQYF. The CDR3 DNA follows: TGTGCCAGCAGCTTGCTTGGGGAGGTGGTCACAGATACGCAGTATTTT.

This clone was counted once. The rearrangement links TRBV7-9 to TRBJ2-5; D gene ambiguous. The end of the DNA is better explained by TRBJ2-7, so the J call may be wrong. This CDR3 contains 12 residues. In germline, CDR1 is SEHNR, CDR2 FQNEAQ (reference sequence). CDR3 region: CASSPGLPEQYF. As DNA, the CDR3 is TGTGCCAGCAGTCCTGGCCTCCCCGAGCAGTACTTC.

This clone was seen once. The chain has TRBV19 and TRBJ2-3; D might be TRBD1 (6 bases). Germline loops: CDR1 LNHDA, CDR2 SQIVND (reference sequence). With 5 bases removed from V and 1 base from J, the gap between germline ends came to 16 bases. The CDR3 loop spans 16 amino acids. CDR3 protein: CASSQWGRAGTDTQYF. The DNA of the CDR3 is TGTGCCAGTAGTCAGTGGGGGCGGGCGGGCACAGATACGCAGTATTTT. Full variable domain (remainder filled in from reference TRBV19 and TRBJ2-3): DGGITQSPKYLFRKEGQNVTLSCEQNLNHDAMYWYRQDPGQGLRLIYYSQIVNDFQKGDIAEGYSVSREKKESFPLTVTSAQKNPTAFYLCASSQWGRAGTDTQYFGPGTRLTVL.

V is TRBV7-8 and J is TRBJ2-1; D call uncertain. This CDR3 region has 13 residues. CDR1 is SGHVS and CDR2 is FQNEAQ in the germline V gene. V shed 0 bases and J shed 6 bases, with 6 bases lying between them. The CDR3 region is CASSLAPSNEQFF. Written as DNA, the CDR3 is TGTGCCAGCAGCTTAGCCCCGAGCAATGAGCAGTTCTTC.

The chain carries TRBV9 and TRBJ2-2, with D unclear. Germline loops: CDR1 SGDLS, CDR2 YYNGEE. The CDR3 sequence is 12 residues long. V shed 0 bases and J shed 5 bases, with 2 bases lying between them. The CDR3 DNA reads TGTGCCAGCAGCGTAGAAACCGGGGAGCTGTTTTTT. It encodes CASSVETGELFF.

The V and J genes are TRBV27 and TRBJ1-5; D uncertain. The CDR3 spans 14 residues. CDR1 is MNHEY and CDR2 is SMNVEV in the germline V gene (reference sequence). V dropped 4 bases and J dropped 7 bases, with 14 bases sitting between them. As DNA, the CDR3 is TGTGCCAGCAGTTCAACACCGACGGGACAGCCCCAGCATTTT. Its translation is CASSSTPTGQPQHF.

The chain recombines TRBV9 with TRBJ2-2, with 8 bases fitting TRBD2. CDR1 is SGDLS and CDR2 is YYNGEE in the germline V gene. The V and J ends lost 1 base and 5 bases, in that order; junction bases with no gene match: 13. The CDR3 is made up of 18 amino acids. CDR3 amino acids: CASSVRERGGSLTGELFF. CDR3 bases: TGTGCCAGCAGCGTAAGGGAACGGGGGGGCAGCCTAACCGGGGAGCTGTTTTTT.

The CDR3 loop is CASSLLGGGSGANVLTF. Here the CDR3 DNA reads TGCGCCAGCAGCTTGCTGGGGGGGGGCTCTGGGGCCAACGTCCTGACTTTC. The J gene is TRBJ2-6, the V gene TRBV5-1, with TRBD2 matching over 7 bases. CDR1 SGHRS and CDR2 YFSETQ come from the germline V gene. This CDR3 contains 17 residues. J gave up 0 bases and V 1 base, and 4 bases lay outside the gene matches. The whole variable domain, remainder taken from reference TRBV5-1 and TRBJ2-6, is KAGVTQTPRYLIKTRGQQVTLSCSPISGHRSVSWYQQTPGQGLQFLFEYFSETQRNKGNFPGRFSGRQFSNSRSEMNVSTLELGDSALYLCASSLLGGGSGANVLTFGAGSRLTVL.

The genes are TRBV6-1 and TRBJ2-1; 9 nucleotides align to TRBD1. The CDR3 consists of 16 residues. Germline V gene data show CDR1 as MNHNS and CDR2 as SASEGT. Germline trimming cut 4 bases from V and 1 base from J; bases unmatched to any gene: 5. CDR3 DNA: TGTGCCAGCAGTGTTAGGGACAGGGTTTCCTACAATGAGCAGTTCTTC. It encodes CASSVRDRVSYNEQFF.

The rearrangement joins TRBV7-2 to TRBJ2-1; 12 positions match TRBD2. V was clipped by 5 bases and J by 7 bases; unmatched bases: 9. The V gene's germline CDR1 is SGHTA and CDR2 FQGNSA. The length of the CDR3 is 16 residues. CDR3 sequence: CASSAALAGGRNEQFF. The CDR3 DNA sequence: TGTGCCAGCAGCGCGGCACTAGCGGGGGGCAGGAATGAGCAGTTCTTC.

The CDR3 spells CASSLGTGGTYSGANVLTF. Here the CDR3 DNA reads TGTGCCAGCAGCTTAGGGACCGGAGGAACCTACTCTGGGGCCAACGTCCTGACTTTC. V usage is TRBV13 and J usage is TRBJ2-6; a possible D gene is TRBD2 (5 bases). Trimming removed 0 bases at V and 0 bases at J, with 15 bases between. Germline CDR1 reads PRHDT; CDR2 reads FYEKMQ (reference sequence). The CDR3 runs to 19 residues.

The V and J genes are TRBV29-1 and TRBJ1-2, with D perhaps TRBD1 (5 bases). The germline V gene encodes CDR1 SQVTM and CDR2 ANQGSEA. Trimming took 4 bases from V and 3 from J, leaving 9 bases between them. The CDR3 contains 12 residues. Here the CDR3 DNA reads TGCAGCGTTGGGTTAGGGGACTATGGCTACACCTTC. Translated, it gives CSVGLGDYGYTF.

The chain has TRBV11-3 and TRBJ2-1, with a tentative D call TRBD1 (5 bases). The ends were cut back, 4 bases at V and 8 bases at J, with 9 bases in the middle. CDR1 SGHNT and CDR2 YENEEA come from the germline V gene. CDR3 length: 12 amino acids. The DNA for the CDR3 is TGTGCCAGCAGCTCCAGGGCGCATGAGCAGTTCTTC. Residues: CASSSRAHEQFF.

The rearrangement links TRBV5-1 to TRBJ1-3; TRBD1 is a possible D gene (6 bases). The germline V gene has CDR1 SGHRS and CDR2 YFSETQ. This CDR3 spans 16 amino acids. V lost 0 bases and J lost 4, with 14 bases in between. CDR3 DNA sequence: TGCGCCAGCAGCTTGGGCCTTGGGGGCGCCGGAAACACCATATATTTT. This encodes CASSLGLGGAGNTIYF.

This chain connects TRBV27 to TRBJ2-6; D is uncertain. The CDR3 has 14 residues. The V gene's germline CDR1 is MNHEY and CDR2 SMNVEV (reference sequence). Trimming shortened V by 3 bases and J by 5 bases, and 8 bases separated the two germline ends. The CDR3: CASSFRHRANVLTF. As DNA, the CDR3 is TGTGCCAGCAGTTTCAGACACCGGGCCAACGTCCTGACTTTC.

The chain is built from TRBV4-3 and TRBJ1-4, with a possible D match to TRBD1 (5 bases). The germline gives CDR1 LGHNA, CDR2 YSLEER. V was cut by 1 base and J by 8 bases, with 8 bases left in between. The CDR3 is made up of 13 amino acids. The CDR3 loop is CASSQAEGEKLFF. The CDR3 coding sequence is TGCGCCAGCAGCCAAGCGGAGGGGGAAAAACTGTTTTTT.